Listed here are 27 T cell receptor beta chains from one sample, sequenced in a study of CD8 T cells in Susac syndrome. RNA, at 0.5 to 1 ug, was reverse transcribed with random hexamers. TCRdb ran MiXCR on the immunoSEQ multiplex PCR reads and lists one entry per CDR3 protein. The table has around 79,000 distinct CDR3 sequences, roughly 95% seen once. Sequencing was performed on CD8+ T cells from PBMCs. These receptors were obtained from a human donor with Susac syndrome.

Here the CDR3 reads CSARDPSVSHYGYTF. In DNA, the CDR3 is TGCAGTGCTAGAGACCCGAGCGTAAGCCACTATGGCTACACCTTC. This chain connects TRBV20-1 to TRBJ1-2; the D is unclear. Germline CDR1 DFQATT, CDR2 SNEGSKA (reference sequence). Trimming took 0 bases from V and 3 from J, leaving 14 bases between them. There are 15 residues in the CDR3.

The rearrangement links TRBV5-1 to TRBJ2-5; D might be TRBD2 (6 bases). This CDR3 has 13 amino acids. Germline CDR1 SGHRS, CDR2 YFSETQ. V dropped 4 bases and J dropped 5 bases, with 12 bases sitting between them. The CDR3 DNA reads TGCGCCAGCAGCCTTACACGGGGGGAGACCCAGTACTTC. Its translation is CASSLTRGETQYF.

This chain links TRBV15 with TRBJ2-1; no firm D call. This CDR3 region has 11 residues. Per germline, CDR1 LNHNV and CDR2 YYDKDF (reference sequence). Trimming pared 5 bases from V and 7 bases from J, leaving 6 bases between. The CDR3 reads CATSSRNEQFF. CDR3 sequence (DNA): TGTGCCACCAGCTCGAGGAATGAGCAGTTCTTC.

The chain joins TRBV7-9 to TRBJ2-5; 8 positions agree with TRBD2. The junction had 8 bases not matched to a gene; V was cut back by 4 bases and J by 4 bases. The germline gives CDR1 SEHNR, CDR2 FQNEAQ (reference sequence). The CDR3 sequence is 15 residues long. The CDR3 DNA follows: TGTGCCAGCAGCTCCATGGCGGGAGGAGTAGAGACCCAGTACTTC. Its translation is CASSSMAGGVETQYF. Complete variable domain (other parts from reference TRBV7-9 and TRBJ2-5): DTGVSQNPRHKITKRGQNVTFRCDPISEHNRLYWYRQTLGQGPEFLTYFQNEAQLEKSRLLSDRFSAERPKGSFSTLEIQRTEQGDSAMYLCASSSMAGGVETQYFGPGTRLLVL.

In its sample, this clonotype was seen once. V and J are TRBV29-1 and TRBJ1-4; D remains ambiguous. The CDR3 is 16 residues long. Trimming pared 0 bases from V and 4 bases from J, leaving 15 bases between. The germline V gene encodes CDR1 SQVTM and CDR2 ANQGSEA. In DNA form, the CDR3 reads TGCAGCGTTGAAGAAATCCAGGCTAGTAGTAATGAAAAACTGTTTTTT. This sequence encodes CSVEEIQASSNEKLFF.

V and J are TRBV5-5 and TRBJ2-5; TRBD2 is a possible D gene (6 bases). Germline V gives CDR1 SGHKS, CDR2 YYEKEE (reference sequence). This CDR3 spans 14 amino acids. With 5 bases removed from V and 2 bases from J, the gap between germline ends came to 13 bases. As DNA, the CDR3 is TGTGCCAGCAGGGCCCCGGAGGGGCAAGAGACCCAGTACTTC. This codes for CASRAPEGQETQYF.

A remark on this clonotype: One end of the junction varies from germline; a read error may be responsible. The rearrangement uses TRBV20-1 and TRBJ2-7; 7 bases are shared with TRBD1. The CDR3 loop spans 15 amino acids. Germline V gives CDR1 DFQATT, CDR2 SNEGSKA (reference sequence). The CDR3 region has the DNA TGCAGTGCCAGAGATAGGAGATCAGGGGGCTACGAGCAGTACTTC. Protein product: CSARDRRSGGYEQYF.

The CDR3, as DNA: TGTGCCAGCAGCCAAGGTCGGGGAGATACGCAGTATTTT. Residues: CASSQGRGDTQYF. This chain links TRBV4-2 with TRBJ2-3; TRBD2 is a possible D gene (5 bases). Trimming cost V 1 base and J 5 bases, with 7 bases left between them. Per the germline V gene, CDR1 is LGHNA and CDR2 is YNFKEQ. This CDR3 has 13 amino acids.

By frequency in the sample, this clonotype is medium-sized. The chain recombines TRBV7-9 with TRBJ2-7, with a possible D match to TRBD1 (5 bases). V was clipped by 10 bases and J by 0 bases, with 10 bases between them. CDR1 is SEHNR, CDR2 FQNEAQ, per germline (reference sequence). This CDR3 has 12 residues. CDR3 in DNA: TGTGCCACCCGGACACACTCCTACGAGCAGTACTTC. Amino acid sequence: CATRTHSYEQYF.

The chain joins TRBV12-3 or TRBV12-4 to TRBJ1-5; 10 bases are a match to TRBD1. V shed 1 base and J 2 bases; nucleotides not matched to a gene: 8. The length of the CDR3 is 18 residues. The chain's CDR3 is CASSLEGTGAEGNQPQHF. CDR3 nucleotide sequence: TGTGCCAGCAGTTTAGAGGGGACAGGGGCTGAGGGCAATCAGCCCCAGCATTTT.

This chain joins TRBV5-1 and TRBJ1-4, with TRBD1 matching 8 bases. V was clipped by 4 bases and J by 2 bases; unmatched bases: 4. This CDR3 has 15 residues. Germline V gene lookup returns CDR1 SGHRS and CDR2 YFSETQ. The DNA of the CDR3 is TGCGCCAGCAGCCCGACAGGGGAGACTAATGAAAAACTGTTTTTT. This encodes CASSPTGETNEKLFF.

This chain joins TRBV19 and TRBJ2-1; D is tentatively TRBD1 or TRBD2 (5 bases each). The germline gives CDR1 LNHDA, CDR2 SQIVND (reference sequence). Trimming stripped 3 bases from V and 6 bases from J, with 6 bases between. This CDR3 spans 12 amino acids. The CDR3 nucleotides are TGTGCCAGTAGTATGAGGGGCAATGAGCAGTTCTTC. This translates into CASSMRGNEQFF. Full variable domain (outside the CDR3, taken from reference TRBV19 and TRBJ2-1): DGGITQSPKYLFRKEGQNVTLSCEQNLNHDAMYWYRQDPGQGLRLIYYSQIVNDFQKGDIAEGYSVSREKKESFPLTVTSAQKNPTAFYLCASSMRGNEQFFGPGTRLTVL.

V and J are TRBV9 and TRBJ2-7, with a tentative D call TRBD2 (5 bases). The CDR3 runs to 14 residues. From germline, CDR1 is SGDLS and CDR2 YYNGEE. The germline V and J ends were trimmed by 1 base and 6 bases, with 14 bases remaining between them. The CDR3 DNA is TGTGCCAGCAGCGTACGGGGTCTATCGTCCGAGCAGTACTTC. Protein sequence: CASSVRGLSSEQYF.

The chain is built from TRBV9 and TRBJ2-3; 8 bases are a match to TRBD2. This CDR3 spans 16 amino acids. Germline V gene data show CDR1 as SGDLS and CDR2 as YYNGEE. V was pared by 4 bases and J by 2 bases, with 9 bases of the junction left unmatched. The DNA of the CDR3 is TGTGCCAGCAGCCCCGCGGCCGGGAGGGCCACAGATACGCAGTATTTT. Protein: CASSPAAGRATDTQYF.

This chain uses TRBV5-1 with TRBJ2-3; 8 bases agree with TRBD1. CDR3 length: 16 residues. CDR1 and CDR2 from the germline V gene are SGHRS and YFSETQ. V dropped 5 bases and J dropped 3; count of bases not matched to a gene: 11. The CDR3 DNA is TGCGCCAGCAGTTCGACACAGGGGGTTTTTACAGATACGCAGTATTTT. As protein: CASSSTQGVFTDTQYF.

This chain links TRBV4-1 with TRBJ2-1, with TRBD2 identical over 9 bases. The CDR3 contains 18 residues. CDR1 MGHRA and CDR2 YSYEKL come from the germline V gene. The V and J ends lost 1 base and 8 bases, in that order; junction bases with no gene match: 15. CDR3 sequence reads: CASSQAPAGTSFFDEQFF. CDR3 DNA: TGCGCCAGCAGCCAAGCCCCGGCCGGGACTAGCTTCTTCGATGAGCAGTTCTTC.

As DNA, the CDR3 is TGTGCCACCAGCAGAGTAACGGGAGCAGCTTTCTTT. It encodes CATSRVTGAAFF. The chain combines TRBV15 with TRBJ1-1; D not certain. Trimming stripped 1 base from V and 10 bases from J, with 10 bases between. The germline gives CDR1 LNHNV, CDR2 YYDKDF (reference sequence). This CDR3 has 12 amino acids.

The chain carries TRBV27 and TRBJ1-5; D is unclear. V shed 7 bases and J shed 7 bases, with 8 bases lying between them. This CDR3 region has 11 residues. Germline CDR1 MNHEY, CDR2 SMNVEV (reference sequence). Here the CDR3 reads CASTLAQPQHF. In DNA, the CDR3 is TGTGCCAGCACGCTGGCGCAGCCCCAGCATTTT.

The chain has TRBV5-6 and TRBJ1-5; D gene ambiguous. CDR3 size: 16 residues. V lost 2 bases to trimming and J lost 0 bases, with 12 bases between them. The V gene's germline CDR1 is SGHDT and CDR2 YYEEEE. The CDR3 sequence: CASSFWTDYSNQPQHF. Here the CDR3 DNA reads TGTGCCAGCAGCTTTTGGACCGACTATAGCAATCAGCCCCAGCATTTT.

This chain connects TRBV6-2 or TRBV6-3 to TRBJ1-6; 7 bases align to TRBD1. CDR3 length equals 14 residues. V lost 6 bases and J lost 5; bases outside the gene matches: 4. CDR1 is MNHEY and CDR2 is SVGEGT in the germline V gene. This CDR3 reads CASRTGTDNSPLHF. The CDR3 DNA sequence: TGTGCCAGCAGAACCGGGACAGATAATTCACCCCTCCACTTT.

The chain recombines TRBV7-9 with TRBJ1-1; a possible D gene is TRBD1 (5 bases). Germline V gives CDR1 SEHNR, CDR2 FQNEAQ (reference sequence). The CDR3 consists of 13 residues. V shed 5 bases and J shed 11 bases, with 18 bases lying between them. The CDR3 nucleotides are TGTGCCAGCAGCCACCGGGACCCCGGGGAGGCTTTCTTT. This encodes CASSHRDPGEAFF.

V and J are TRBV20-1 and TRBJ2-7; D uncertain. Germline V gene sequence: CDR1 DFQATT, CDR2 SNEGSKA (reference sequence). This CDR3 is 13 amino acids long. The V end was cut by 0 bases, the J end by 0 bases, with 6 bases between. CDR3 DNA sequence: TGCAGTGCTAGAGATCCCGGCTCCTACGAGCAGTACTTC. It codes for CSARDPGSYEQYF.

The V call is TRBV7-3, the J call TRBJ2-3; D may be TRBD2 (6 bases). The CDR3 length is 16 residues. From germline, CDR1 is SGHTA and CDR2 FQGTGA. V lost 5 bases and J 2 bases, leaving 17 bases between the germline ends. CDR3 region: CASSRGLRPDTDTQYF. CDR3 DNA: TGTGCCAGCAGCAGAGGACTACGACCTGACACAGATACGCAGTATTTT.

V usage is TRBV6-4 and J usage is TRBJ2-3, with TRBD2 matching 9 bases. The CDR3 sequence is 15 residues long. J was trimmed by 1 base and V by 3 bases; bases with no gene match: 2. Germline CDR1 and CDR2: MRHNA and SNTAGT. CDR3 amino acids: CASSEERGGTDTQYF. The DNA of the CDR3 is TGTGCCAGCAGTGAAGAGCGGGGGGGCACAGATACGCAGTATTTT.

The chain links TRBV7-9 to TRBJ2-1; 9 nucleotides match TRBD2. The CDR3 consists of 18 residues. In germline, CDR1 is SEHNR, CDR2 FQNEAQ (reference sequence). V lost 1 base, J lost 7 bases, and 14 bases stayed unmatched. The CDR3 DNA is TGTGCCAGCAGCTTAGTCCCGCTAGCGGGGAAGTCTGCAAATGAGCAGTTCTTC. Protein sequence: CASSLVPLAGKSANEQFF.

This chain uses TRBV14 with TRBJ1-6; D might be TRBD1 (5 bases). Trimming stripped 0 bases from V and 9 bases from J, with 18 bases between. This CDR3 contains 17 residues. Germline V gene data show CDR1 as SGHDN and CDR2 as FVKESK. CDR3 amino acids: CASSQDPGPPGGSPLHF. The CDR3 DNA sequence: TGTGCCAGCAGCCAAGATCCAGGACCGCCGGGGGGTTCACCCCTCCACTTT.

The chain recombines TRBV20-1 with TRBJ1-1; D remains ambiguous. The CDR3 covers 14 residues. Germline CDR1 and CDR2: DFQATT and SNEGSKA (reference sequence). The germline V and J ends were trimmed by 6 bases and 4 bases, with 18 bases remaining between them. Here the CDR3 reads CSAETPGRGTEAFF. The CDR3 nucleotides read TGCAGTGCAGAAACGCCGGGCCGCGGCACTGAAGCTTTCTTT.